The 9 T cell receptor beta chains given below trace back to one sample, sequenced in a study of cytomegalovirus exposure and HLA in healthy donors. Use of 60 Vbeta and 13 Jbeta primers characterized the PCR. Sequencing was performed with immunoSEQ multiplex PCR; in TCRdb, only in-frame clones are kept and a portion is missing. The sample contains 150,000 to 200,000 clones, around 75% of which appear only once. The sequencing input was PBMCs. Receptors originate from a woman aged 50 to 65 in good health and CMV-seronegative.

The rearrangement uses TRBV6-5 and TRBJ2-3; 14 positions match TRBD2. The CDR3 is made up of 16 amino acids. With 2 bases clipped from V and 4 bases from J, the junction kept 2 bases outside the gene matches. Germline-derived CDR1 and CDR2 are MNHEY and SVGAGI. CDR3 sequence (DNA): TGTGCCAGCAGTTACCAGACTAGCGGGGGGGCAGATACGCAGTATTTT. Translation gives CASSYQTSGGADTQYF.

The CDR3 loop is CASSQVGAGSGNTIYF. DNA for the CDR3: TGTGCCAGCAGCCAAGTGGGGGCTGGGTCTGGAAACACCATATATTTT. V is TRBV4-2 and J is TRBJ1-3; weak D call: TRBD1 (6 bases). Trimming stripped 1 base from V and 1 base from J, with 11 bases between. Germline V gives CDR1 LGHNA, CDR2 YNFKEQ. This CDR3 has 16 amino acids.

This chain links TRBV5-5 with TRBJ1-2, with TRBD1 matching 9 bases. Trimming at V came to 4 bases and at J to 5 bases, leaving 12 bases not matched to a gene. The CDR3 extends over 16 amino acids. CDR1 and CDR2 (germline): SGHKS, YYEKEE (reference sequence). The CDR3 coding sequence is TGTGCCAGCAGCGGGACAGGGACTCATTTCCAATATGGCTACACCTTC. Translated, it gives CASSGTGTHFQYGYTF. Full variable domain (outside the CDR3, taken from reference TRBV5-5 and TRBJ1-2): DAGVTQSPTHLIKTRGQQVTLRCSPISGHKSVSWYQQVLGQGPQFIFQYYEKEERGRGNFPDRFSARQFPNYSSELNVNALLLGDSALYLCASSGTGTHFQYGYTFGSGTRLTVV.

This chain joins TRBV5-1 and TRBJ1-1; tentatively, D is TRBD1 (5 bases). Trimming took 4 bases from V and 1 from J, leaving 14 bases between them. CDR1 is SGHRS, CDR2 YFSETQ, per germline. CDR3 length: 15 residues. The CDR3 spells CASSRSKGRNTEAFF. The CDR3, as DNA: TGCGCCAGCAGCCGCTCAAAGGGGCGGAACACTGAAGCTTTCTTT.

The chain couples TRBV29-1 to TRBJ2-1, with 7 bases fitting TRBD2. This CDR3 contains 13 residues. The germline gives CDR1 SQVTM, CDR2 ANQGSEA. V shed 7 bases and J 6 bases; nucleotides not matched to a gene: 9. The CDR3: CSGRAGVFNEQFF. The CDR3 DNA sequence: TGCAGCGGCCGGGCGGGGGTATTCAATGAGCAGTTCTTC.

The J gene is TRBJ2-1, the V gene TRBV19; D gene ambiguous. V was pared by 5 bases and J by 9 bases, with 11 bases between. From germline, CDR1 is LNHDA and CDR2 SQIVND (reference sequence). CDR3 length: 12 residues. Here the CDR3 reads CASSPRFGEQFF. CDR3 sequence (DNA): TGTGCCAGTAGTCCCCGTTTCGGTGAGCAGTTCTTC.

This clone has only a few counts. V usage is TRBV5-5 and J usage is TRBJ2-4; 9 bases agree with TRBD2. J lost 2 bases, V lost 3 bases, and 6 bases had no gene match. Germline lookup yields CDR1 SGHKS and CDR2 YYEKEE (reference sequence). The CDR3 covers 16 residues. In nucleotides, the CDR3 is TGTGCCAGCAGCTCCGGACTAGCGCTCCCCAAAAACATTCAGTACTTC. As protein: CASSSGLALPKNIQYF.

This clone was seen a handful of times. Written as DNA, the CDR3 is TGCGCCAGCAGCTTGACAGGGGGGGCAACTAATGAAAAACTGTTTTTT. Protein product: CASSLTGGATNEKLFF. This sequence joins TRBV5-1 and TRBJ1-4; 8 nucleotides align to TRBD1. Germline CDR1 and CDR2: SGHRS and YFSETQ. The CDR3 length is 16 residues. The V and J ends lost 1 base and 0 bases, in that order; junction bases with no gene match: 2.

The genes are TRBV27 and TRBJ2-2; TRBD2 aligns across 10 bases. With 7 bases clipped from V and 5 bases from J, the junction kept 10 bases outside the gene matches. This CDR3 contains 16 residues. Germline-derived CDR1 and CDR2 are MNHEY and SMNVEV (reference sequence). Here the CDR3 DNA reads TGTGCCAGCACCACTCGGGGACTAGCGTTGACCGGGGAGCTGTTTTTT. Its protein is CASTTRGLALTGELFF.